The clone carrying this T cell receptor beta chain occurred a few times. Each donor had 9 to 10 milliliters of peripheral blood drawn. The sample is drawn from a study of blood T cells in healthy people across ages. It was with a sample-barcoded 5' primer and a J-beta primer mix that a second PCR of roughly 7 to 12 cycles was run. Each cDNA molecule was tagged by a template-switch adaptor that had 12 random nucleotides. Via MiXCR, TCRdb re-called the 5' RACE reads, giving one row per CDR3 protein. The sample shows fewer than 2,000,000 distinct CDR3 sequences, about 39% of them seen only once. The sequenced material came from blood. The clonotype comes from a human donor in good health.

DNA of the CDR3: TGTGCCAGCAGTTTACTGGGGGCCCAATCCTACGAGCAGTACTTC. This codes for CASSLLGAQSYEQYF. The rearrangement uses TRBV27 and TRBJ2-7; possibly TRBD1 for D (6 bases). The V gene's germline CDR1 is MNHEY and CDR2 SMNVEV (reference sequence). CDR3 length equals 15 residues. V lost 2 bases, J lost 1 base, and 12 bases lay in between.